This TCR beta chain was identified during a study of metastatic and nonmetastatic thyroid tumors. Each patient came to thyroid surgery without any prior treatment (of any kind). CDR3 length: 15 amino acids. V gave up 6 bases and J gave up 9 bases; unmatched junction bases: 16. CDR1 is MDHEN, CDR2 SYDVKM, per germline. Only one count was recorded for this clone. TCRdb re-processed the PCR reads through MiXCR. The sample comprises 26,000 or so clones, roughly 4% of which are singletons, and 3% to 3.5% rests with the top ten. The TCR originated in a male donor with papillary thyroid cancer or a benign thyroid nodule (not recorded which). Some clones in this sample may be carry-over from other donors' samples. The chain couples TRBV28 to TRBJ2-7, with 8 bases that match TRBD1. The specimen sequenced was blood. CDR3 sequence reads: CASRSISAGGNGQYF. CDR3 DNA sequence: TGTGCCAGCAGATCCATCTCAGCAGGGGGCAACGGGCAGTACTTC. Together with reference TRBV28 and TRBJ2-7, the CDR3 gives the full variable domain: DVKVTQSSRYLVKRTGEKVFLECVQDMDHENMFWYRQDPGLGLRLIYFSYDVKMKEKGDIPEGYSVSREKKERFSLILESASTNQTSMYLCASRSISAGGNGQYFGPGTRLTVT.